This TCR beta chain was obtained from a study of siplizumab effects on memory and regulatory T cells. Some clones are missing from TCRdb's copy, which holds only in-frame ones; the method was immunoSEQ multiplex PCR. Of some 75,000 clones listed, 93% were seen once; the top ten hold approximately 4.5%. Comments on this clone: What it recognizes is unknown.

Germline V gene sequence: CDR1 SGHVS, CDR2 FQNEAQ. V gave up 7 bases and J gave up 2 bases, with 11 bases separating them. CDR3 length: 13 amino acids. General study results and limits: The majority of clones, roughly 80-96% of proliferating CD4+ or CD8+ clones, lacked an assignable naive or memory phenotype. Whether proliferating Tregs in siplizumab cultures suppress was not functionally confirmed. Naive T cells looked more diverse than memory cells, and they looked like major contributors to the alloresponse. Under siplizumab, alloreactive sequences traced to unstimulated CD4+ memory cells were significantly reduced.

The sample consisted of CD8+ T cells sorted from blood. This sequence joins TRBV7-8 and TRBJ1-1; D ambiguous. The receptor was derived from a human donor in good health. The CDR3 sequence is CASTEGRNTEAFF. The CDR3 DNA is TGTGCCAGCACCGAAGGCAGAAACACTGAAGCTTTCTTT.